The 26 T cell receptor beta chains below come from one sample, sequenced in a study of blood T cell repertoires in COVID-19. Assay: immunoSEQ multiplex PCR; the TCRdb copy retains only in-frame clones and omits some. Of about 160,000 clones listed, more than 60% are singletons. Sequenced material: peripheral blood. Receptor source: a man between 65 and 79 years old with acute or convalescent COVID-19.

The V and J genes are TRBV3-1 (or the pseudogene TRBV3-2) and TRBJ1-3, with TRBD1 identical over 7 bases. The CDR3 has 15 amino acids. CDR1 and CDR2 (germline): LGHDT, YNNKEL (reference sequence). V shed 4 bases and J 9 bases; nucleotides not matched to a gene: 12. The CDR3 coding sequence is TGTGCCAGCAGCCGTATACAGGGGTCTGTGGTCACCATATATTTT. It encodes CASSRIQGSVVTIYF.

This chain's CDR3 is CATQTSGGSNEQFF. The CDR3 DNA follows: TGTGCCACCCAGACTAGCGGGGGATCCAATGAGCAGTTCTTC. The chain recombines TRBV24-1 with TRBJ2-1, with TRBD2 identical over 12 bases. The CDR3 extends over 14 amino acids. CDR1 and CDR2 (germline): KGHDR, SFDVKD. V lost 9 bases to trimming and J lost 6 bases; unmatched junction nucleotides: 5.

This clone was seen ten or more times. The J gene is TRBJ2-1, the V gene TRBV24-1; TRBD1 matches 7 bases. Unmatched junction bases numbered 9, after V lost 3 bases and J lost 2 bases. Germline V gene data show CDR1 as KGHDR and CDR2 as SFDVKD. The CDR3 loop spans 17 amino acids. The CDR3 region has the DNA TGTGCCACCAGTGATCCCGACGACAGGGCGGCCTACAATGAGCAGTTCTTC. Translating it yields CATSDPDDRAAYNEQFF.

This chain uses TRBV6-5 with TRBJ1-6; 7 bases map to TRBD1. The CDR3 loop spans 14 amino acids. CDR1 MNHEY and CDR2 SVGAGI come from the germline V gene. The V segment lost 8 bases and the J segment 6 bases; nucleotides outside the gene matches: 7. The CDR3 region has the DNA TGTGCCAGCCTAGCGACAGGGTCTAATTCACCCCTCCACTTT. Translated: CASLATGSNSPLHF.

The J gene is TRBJ2-7, the V gene TRBV27; 9 bases are shared with TRBD2. Germline CDR1 reads MNHEY; CDR2 reads SMNVEV (reference sequence). With 8 bases clipped from V and 2 bases from J, the junction kept 10 bases outside the gene matches. This CDR3 is 15 amino acids long. In nucleotides, the CDR3 is TGTGCCAGCTCCAAGAGCGGGAGGAACACCTACGAGCAGTACTTC. This codes for CASSKSGRNTYEQYF.

The CDR3 DNA reads as TGTGCCAGCAGGCCCACAGGGACCTATGGCTACACCTTC. Encoded protein: CASRPTGTYGYTF. The V call is TRBV6-5, the J call TRBJ1-2; a weak D match, TRBD1 (6 bases). The CDR3 totals 13 residues. V dropped 6 bases and J dropped 4 bases, with 12 bases sitting between them. The V gene's germline CDR1 is MNHEY and CDR2 SVGAGI.

The chain combines TRBV12-3 or TRBV12-4 with TRBJ1-2; D call uncertain. The V gene lost 6 bases and the J gene lost 2 bases, with 10 bases spanning the gap. This CDR3 has 13 residues. CDR3 bases: TGTGCCAGCAGCCCAGATGCCAACTATGGCTACACCTTC. As protein: CASSPDANYGYTF.

CDR3 in amino acids: CASSKSIYEQYF. DNA of the CDR3: TGTGCCAGCAGCAAGAGCATCTACGAGCAGTACTTC. This chain joins TRBV7-6 and TRBJ2-7; no definite D call. V was pared by 5 bases and J by 3 bases, with 8 bases between. Germline V gene sequence: CDR1 SGHVS, CDR2 FNYEAQ. CDR3 length equals 12 residues.

The V gene is TRBV12-3 or TRBV12-4, the J gene TRBJ2-4, with 8 nucleotides matching TRBD1. The CDR3 extends over 13 amino acids. The junction had 4 bases not matched to a gene; V was cut back by 6 bases and J by 6 bases. CDR3 sequence: CASRGQVGNIQYF. For the CDR3, the DNA is TGTGCCAGCAGGGGACAGGTCGGAAACATTCAGTACTTC.

The V and J genes are TRBV7-9 and TRBJ1-1; a possible D gene is TRBD1 (6 bases). Germline values: CDR1 SEHNR, CDR2 FQNEAQ (reference sequence). The ends were cut back, 2 bases at V and 1 base at J, with 11 bases in the middle. The CDR3 is 15 residues long. This chain's CDR3 is CASSLNLQGNTEAFF. The CDR3 region has the DNA TGTGCCAGCAGCTTAAACCTACAGGGGAACACTGAAGCTTTCTTT.

The chain employs TRBV27 and TRBJ1-6, with TRBD1 identical over 7 bases. The CDR3 is 14 amino acids. CDR1 and CDR2 (germline): MNHEY, SMNVEV (reference sequence). V dropped 3 bases and J dropped 13; count of bases not matched to a gene: 9. DNA of the CDR3: TGTGCCAGCAGTTTGGTACAGGGGCCTGTCCCCCTCCACTTT. Translation gives CASSLVQGPVPLHF.

J is TRBJ2-1 and V is TRBV6-1; 13 bases line up with TRBD2. The CDR3 loop spans 18 amino acids. Germline V gene data show CDR1 as MNHNS and CDR2 as SASEGT. V gave up 4 bases and J gave up 1 base; unmatched junction bases: 7. CDR3 nucleotides: TGTGCCAGCAGTGCCACCTCGGGACTAGCGGGATCCTACAATGAGCAGTTCTTC. This sequence encodes CASSATSGLAGSYNEQFF.

CDR3 in DNA: TGTGCCAGCACCCCGACGTTGATGGGAGGCGCAGATACGCAGTATTTT. The encoded protein is CASTPTLMGGADTQYF. The rearrangement uses TRBV2 and TRBJ2-3, with D maybe TRBD2 (6 bases). V dropped 7 bases and J dropped 4 bases, with 21 bases sitting between them. There are 16 residues in the CDR3. In germline, CDR1 is SNHLY, CDR2 FYNNEI.

This chain uses TRBV4-2 with TRBJ2-5; maybe TRBD2 (6 bases). V lost 0 bases to trimming and J lost 4 bases, with 18 bases between them. Germline V gene data show CDR1 as LGHNA and CDR2 as YNFKEQ. The CDR3 covers 17 residues. The CDR3 sequence: CASSQDGAGGGGETQYF. The CDR3 region has the DNA TGTGCCAGCAGCCAAGATGGGGCCGGGGGAGGCGGAGAGACCCAGTACTTC.

The chain joins TRBV30 to TRBJ1-5; tentatively, D is TRBD1 (6 bases). Trimming removed 1 base at V and 1 base at J, with 8 bases between. This CDR3 has 14 amino acids. The germline gives CDR1 GTSNPN, CDR2 SVGIG (reference sequence). The CDR3 loop is CAWSATGSNQPQHF. DNA for the CDR3: TGTGCCTGGAGTGCCACAGGGAGCAATCAGCCCCAGCATTTT.

CDR3 nucleotides: TGCGCCAGCAGTGAGAGGACAGGAGCGGGAAACACCATATATTTT. This gives the protein CASSERTGAGNTIYF. The chain is built from TRBV10-2 and TRBJ1-3; 7 bases map to TRBD1. J lost 4 bases, V lost 2 bases, and 5 bases had no gene match. Germline V gene sequence: CDR1 WSHSY, CDR2 SAAADI. The CDR3 covers 15 residues.

The chain employs TRBV18 and TRBJ2-2; 8 nucleotides agree with TRBD2. The CDR3 covers 15 residues. CDR1 and CDR2 from the germline V gene are KGHSH and LQKENI. Trimming at V came to 3 bases and at J to 3 bases, leaving 3 bases not matched to a gene. The CDR3 DNA reads TGTGCCAGCTCACCGAGCGGGGGACACACCGGGGAGCTGTTTTTT. Its protein is CASSPSGGHTGELFF.

This clone was found a few times. J is TRBJ1-6 and V is TRBV5-1; D ambiguous. The CDR3 contains 15 residues. Trimming left V 4 bases short and J 4 bases short, with 12 bases between. Germline assignment: CDR1 SGHRS and CDR2 YFSETQ. In nucleotides, the CDR3 is TGCGCCAGCAGCCCAGTCTCGGGATATAATTCACCCCTCCACTTT. Translated: CASSPVSGYNSPLHF.

The V call is TRBV7-9, the J call TRBJ1-5; a weak D match, TRBD1 (5 bases). The germline V and J ends were trimmed by 6 bases and 5 bases, with 8 bases remaining between them. CDR1 is SEHNR and CDR2 is FQNEAQ in the germline V gene (reference sequence). The CDR3 extends over 12 amino acids. The CDR3 spells CASRWGDQPQHF. In DNA, the CDR3 is TGTGCCAGCAGGTGGGGGGATCAGCCCCAGCATTTT.

This chain joins TRBV7-9 and TRBJ1-1, with 9 bases that match TRBD1. CDR1 and CDR2 from the germline V gene are SEHNR and FQNEAQ (reference sequence). V shed 5 bases and J 8 bases; nucleotides not matched to a gene: 3. The CDR3 contains 12 residues. CDR3: CASSRGTGEAFF. Written as DNA, the CDR3 is TGTGCCAGCAGCAGAGGGACAGGGGAAGCTTTCTTT.

The chain links TRBV24-1 to TRBJ2-1; D is perhaps TRBD1 (5 bases). Between the trimmed V and J ends, which lost 2 bases and 7 bases, there was a span of 5 bases. The CDR3 totals 12 residues. From germline, CDR1 is KGHDR and CDR2 SFDVKD. The CDR3 bases are TGTGCCACCAGTGATTACAGGAATGAGCAGTTCTTC. This gives the protein CATSDYRNEQFF.

On this clone itself: A junction end diverges from the germline sequence, so it may reflect a read error. The chain uses TRBV6-4 and TRBJ2-1; possible D gene TRBD2, 6 bases. The CDR3 has 12 amino acids. The V gene's germline CDR1 is MRHNA and CDR2 SNTAGT. DNA for the CDR3: TGTGCCAGCAAAGTCTTGGAGGGACCCTTGGTCTTC. Translating gives CASKVLEGPLVF.

This clone was recorded a few times. V and J are TRBV6-5 and TRBJ2-1; 11 nucleotides align to TRBD1. Germline V gene sequence: CDR1 MNHEY, CDR2 SVGAGI. J was trimmed by 7 bases and V by 0 bases; bases with no gene match: 5. The length of the CDR3 is 16 residues. The CDR3 loop reads CASSYSPGQGGNEQFF. CDR3 DNA: TGTGCCAGCAGTTACTCGCCGGGACAGGGGGGAAATGAGCAGTTCTTC.

The chain has TRBV20-1 and TRBJ2-1, with TRBD2 matching over 8 bases. The ends lost 3 bases at V and 4 bases at J; junction bases unmatched: 8. Germline CDR1 and CDR2: DFQATT and SNEGSKA (reference sequence). The CDR3 extends over 15 amino acids. CDR3 region: CSASEERGKYNEQFF. CDR3 in DNA: TGCAGTGCTAGTGAGGAGCGGGGGAAGTACAATGAGCAGTTCTTC.

This clone has just one count. The chain employs TRBV11-3 and TRBJ2-6; D possibly corresponds to TRBD1 (6 bases). CDR1 is SGHNT, CDR2 YENEEA, per germline. V lost 5 bases and J 2 bases, leaving 13 bases between the germline ends. This CDR3 region has 16 residues. CDR3 sequence: CASSLQGGPGANVLTF. In DNA, the CDR3 is TGTGCCAGCAGCCTACAGGGTGGGCCTGGGGCCAACGTCCTGACTTTC.

This clone turned up a few times. The chain combines TRBV20-1 with TRBJ1-2, with D uncertain. CDR1 is DFQATT and CDR2 is SNEGSKA in the germline V gene (reference sequence). This CDR3 has 11 amino acids. Deletions cut 6 bases from V and 8 bases from J, with 13 bases between. Here the CDR3 DNA reads TGCAGTGCAAACGACATCTTGGGCTACACCTTC. This codes for CSANDILGYTF.